Listed here is a single T cell receptor beta chain. The antigen remains undetermined. V dropped 8 bases and J dropped 2 bases, with 13 bases sitting between them. Germline CDR1 and CDR2: SGHAT and FQNNGV. This CDR3 is 15 amino acids long. The entry originates in a study of T cell responses to AZD1222 COVID-19 vaccine. Study information: The study pooled second doses at about 4 or about 12 weeks.

Data came from immunoSEQ multiplex PCR; TCRdb stores just in-frame clones and leaves some out. The repertoire consists of around 84,000 clones, with nearly 90% occurring once and the leading ten covering approximately 1.4%. Overall study results and limits: Nearly half of the spike-specific TCRs reportedly recognize variant regions that carry no mutations. Baseline serostatus was positive in only a handful of AZD1222 recipients.

This chain joins TRBV11-2 and TRBJ2-6; D is ambiguous. The sequenced sample was peripheral blood, obtained on day 0 of AZD1222 vaccination. This TCR was sampled from an adult in good health. The CDR3 sequence: CASSRIDPGANVLTF. The CDR3 region has the DNA TGTGCCAGCTCGAGGATCGATCCTGGGGCCAACGTCCTGACTTTC. The full variable domain, with the rest looked up from reference TRBV11-2 and TRBJ2-6, is EAGVAQSPRYKIIEKRQSVAFWCNPISGHATLYWYQQILGQGPKLLIQFQNNGVVDDSQLPKDRFSAERLKGVDSTLKIQPAKLEDSAVYLCASSRIDPGANVLTFGAGSRLTVL.